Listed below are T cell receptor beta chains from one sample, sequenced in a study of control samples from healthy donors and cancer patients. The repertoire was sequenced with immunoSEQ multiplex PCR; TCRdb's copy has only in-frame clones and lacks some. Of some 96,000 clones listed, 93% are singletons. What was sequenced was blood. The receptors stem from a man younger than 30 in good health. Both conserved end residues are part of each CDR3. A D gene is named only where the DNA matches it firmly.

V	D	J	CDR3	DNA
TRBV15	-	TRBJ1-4	CATSRDLSATNEKLFF	TGTGCCACCAGCAGAGATCTGAGTGCAACTAATGAAAAACTGTTTTTT
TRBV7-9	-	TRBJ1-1	CASSLVHRGTEAFF	TGTGCCAGCAGCTTAGTCCACCGGGGCACTGAAGCTTTCTTT
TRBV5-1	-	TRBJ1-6	CASSSGVGVGNSPLHF	TGCGCCAGCAGCTCGGGAGTCGGGGTAGGGAATTCACCCCTCCACTTT
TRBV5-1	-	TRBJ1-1	CASSLANTEAFF	TGCGCCAGCAGCTTGGCGAACACTGAAGCTTTCTTT
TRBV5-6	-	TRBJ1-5	CASSLSDWVNQPQHF	TGTGCCAGCAGCTTGTCGGACTGGGTCAATCAGCCCCAGCATTTT
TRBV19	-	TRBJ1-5	CASSPQVAQPQHF	TGTGCCAGTAGTCCCCAGGTGGCCCAGCCCCAGCATTTT
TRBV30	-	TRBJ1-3	CAWSSRLEGNTIYF	TGTGCCTGGAGTTCTCGGCTCGAGGGAAACACCATATATTTT
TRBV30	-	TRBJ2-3	CAWSVSSAMQYF	TGTGCCTGGAGTGTATCTAGCGCCATGCAGTATTTT
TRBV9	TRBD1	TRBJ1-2	CASSRGQGNYGYTF	TGTGCCAGCAGCCGAGGACAGGGAAACTATGGCTACACCTTC
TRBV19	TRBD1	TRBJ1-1	CASSIATGTGGPLYTEAFF	TGTGCCAGTAGTATAGCCACCGGGACAGGGGGCCCTCTATACACTGAAGCTTTCTTT
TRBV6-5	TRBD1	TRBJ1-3	CASRSPQGTGNTIYF	TGTGCCAGCAGGAGCCCACAGGGGACTGGAAACACCATATATTTT